Listed below are T cell receptor beta chains from one sample, sequenced in a study of CD8+CD57+ T cells in acquired aplastic anemia. TCRdb reanalysed the reads using MiXCR and keeps one entry per CDR3 protein. The sample includes around 200,000 distinct CDR3 sequences, 54% of them seen just once. The specimen sequenced was sorted CD4+, CD8+, or CD8+CD57+ T cells (not recorded which) from PBMCs. These receptors were obtained from a human donor in good health, serving as a control. CDR3s include the opening cysteine and the closing phenylalanine or tryptophan. Expanded clones are given a class, and other clones once, few, many or no size at all.

many | TRBV5-1 | CASSFSTDQETQYF
many | TRBV7-2 | CASSLAGISAGINQPQHF
NA | TRBV29-1 | CSAEGTVAGYTF
once | TRBV25-1 | CASSENPSTGPNAKLFF
NA | TRBV20-1 | CSATTDSPNTEAFF
NA | TRBV20-1 | CSASGEGPGDTQYF
NA | TRBV24-1 | CATSDFIPGQTLGAQYF
NA | TRBV25-1 | CASSGFLQPSGNTIYF
once | TRBV15 | CATSRGGSNQPQHF
many | TRBV28 | CVREGRHYGYTF
many | TRBV7-6 | CASSSIYRTGKERTQYF
many | TRBV10-3 | CAISESLGPSYEQYF
once | TRBV19 | CASSIGGQNNYGYTF
NA | TRBV15 | CATSRDYGTGNTIYF
NA | TRBV6-2/TRBV6-3 | CASSYGYSNTGELFF
few | TRBV7-3 | CASSPTSGARKTQYF
NA | TRBV29-1 | CSVTTTRYEQYF
few | TRBV24-1 | CATSDRASGGALDEQFF
NA | TRBV7-8 | CASSPGWDGISSYEQYF
many | TRBV9 | CASSVGGGVLTGELFF
few | TRBV18 | CASSPNRGEPQHF
NA | TRBV28 | CASSPPALPNQPQHF
NA | TRBV9 | CASSVAGQSYEQYF
NA | TRBV7-2 | CASSLGTSEDPYNEQFF
many | TRBV20-1 | CSASRAYFGGEAFF
many | TRBV3-1 | CASSRSGGQETQYF
NA | TRBV2 | CASTTSSGPYEQYF
many | TRBV7-2 | CASSLASGGRLGTGELFF
NA | TRBV7-9 | CASSLPAYTEAFF
NA | TRBV24-1 | CATSDSGTAGAGELFF
few | TRBV20-1 | CSARVGTGDTYEQYF
NA | TRBV20-1 | CSARTSGGAYEQYF
many | TRBV20-1 | CSARVPSTNEKLFF
NA | TRBV7-2 | CASSLPGLAGFYEQYF
NA | TRBV27 | CASRGQTSNTQYF
many | TRBV4-1 | CASSHDLGSMNTEAFF